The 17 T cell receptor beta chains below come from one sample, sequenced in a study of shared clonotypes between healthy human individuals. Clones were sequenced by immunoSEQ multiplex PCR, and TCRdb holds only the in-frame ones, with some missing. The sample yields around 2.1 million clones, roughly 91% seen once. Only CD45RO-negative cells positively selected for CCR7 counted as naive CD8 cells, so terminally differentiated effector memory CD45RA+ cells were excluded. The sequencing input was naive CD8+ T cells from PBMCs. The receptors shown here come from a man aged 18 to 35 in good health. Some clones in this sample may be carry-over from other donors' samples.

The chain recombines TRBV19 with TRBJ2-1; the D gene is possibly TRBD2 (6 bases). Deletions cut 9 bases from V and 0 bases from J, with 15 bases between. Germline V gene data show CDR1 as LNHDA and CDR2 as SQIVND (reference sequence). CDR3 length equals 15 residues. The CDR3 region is CASSYIGSSYNEQFF. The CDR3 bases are TGTGCCAGCTCCTATATCGGGAGCTCCTACAATGAGCAGTTCTTC. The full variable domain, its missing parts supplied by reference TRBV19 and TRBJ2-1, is DGGITQSPKYLFRKEGQNVTLSCEQNLNHDAMYWYRQDPGQGLRLIYYSQIVNDFQKGDIAEGYSVSREKKESFPLTVTSAQKNPTAFYLCASSYIGSSYNEQFFGPGTRLTVL.

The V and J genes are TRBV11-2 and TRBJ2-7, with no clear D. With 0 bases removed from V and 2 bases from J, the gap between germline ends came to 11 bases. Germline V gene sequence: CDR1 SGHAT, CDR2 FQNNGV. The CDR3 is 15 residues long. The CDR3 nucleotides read TGTGCCAGCAGCTTAGAAGGGAAGGGCACCTACGAGCAGTACTTC. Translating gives CASSLEGKGTYEQYF.

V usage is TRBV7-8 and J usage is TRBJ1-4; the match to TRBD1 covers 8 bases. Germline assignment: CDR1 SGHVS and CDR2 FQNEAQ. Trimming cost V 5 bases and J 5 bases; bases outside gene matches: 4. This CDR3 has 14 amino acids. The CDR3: CASSETGANEKLFF. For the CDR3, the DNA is TGTGCCAGCAGCGAGACAGGGGCAAATGAAAAACTGTTTTTT.

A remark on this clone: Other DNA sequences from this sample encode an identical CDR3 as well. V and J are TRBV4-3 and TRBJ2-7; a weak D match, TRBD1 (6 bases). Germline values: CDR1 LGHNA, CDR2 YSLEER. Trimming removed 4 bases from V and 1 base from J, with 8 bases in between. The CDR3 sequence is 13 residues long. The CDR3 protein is CASSPTGSYEQYF. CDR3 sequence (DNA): TGCGCCAGCAGCCCCACAGGGTCCTACGAGCAGTACTTC.

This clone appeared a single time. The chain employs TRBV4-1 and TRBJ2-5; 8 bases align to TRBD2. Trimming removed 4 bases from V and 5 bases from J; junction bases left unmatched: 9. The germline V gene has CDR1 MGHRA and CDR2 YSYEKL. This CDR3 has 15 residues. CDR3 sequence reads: CASSPSEREKETQYF. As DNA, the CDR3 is TGCGCCAGCAGCCCTTCGGAGCGGGAGAAGGAGACCCAGTACTTC.

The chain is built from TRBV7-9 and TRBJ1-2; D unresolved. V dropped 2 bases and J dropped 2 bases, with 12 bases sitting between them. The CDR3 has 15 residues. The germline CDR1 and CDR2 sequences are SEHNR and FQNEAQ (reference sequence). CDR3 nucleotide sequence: TGTGCCAGCAGCTTAAGCAGGAAGGCCAACTATGGCTACACCTTC. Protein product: CASSLSRKANYGYTF.

The CDR3 region has the DNA TGCGCCAGCAGCCAAGAGCTTGTGCGAGGGGGCGCGGGAGCGGGAGATACGCAGTATTTT. This gives the protein CASSQELVRGGAGAGDTQYF. This rearrangement joins TRBV4-1 to TRBJ2-3; D possibly matches TRBD1 or TRBD2 (7 bases each). Trimming pared 0 bases from V and 5 bases from J, leaving 27 bases between. Germline CDR1 is MGHRA and CDR2 is YSYEKL. CDR3 length equals 20 residues.

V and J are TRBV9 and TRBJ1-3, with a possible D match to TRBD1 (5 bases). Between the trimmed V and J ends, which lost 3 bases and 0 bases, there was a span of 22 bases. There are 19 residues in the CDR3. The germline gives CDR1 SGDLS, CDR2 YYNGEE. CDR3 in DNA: TGTGCCAGCAGCGGGACCGACAGACCTATTTCAAACTCTGGAAACACCATATATTTT. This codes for CASSGTDRPISNSGNTIYF.

This chain's CDR3 is CASSFGTVYNEQFF. CDR3 nucleotide sequence: TGTGCCAGCAGTTTTGGGACAGTCTACAATGAGCAGTTCTTC. V usage is TRBV27 and J usage is TRBJ2-1, with 7 bases identical to TRBD1. CDR3 length: 14 residues. With V trimmed by 3 bases and J by 3 bases, 2 bases remained unmatched. Germline V lookup: CDR1 MNHEY, CDR2 SMNVEV (reference sequence).

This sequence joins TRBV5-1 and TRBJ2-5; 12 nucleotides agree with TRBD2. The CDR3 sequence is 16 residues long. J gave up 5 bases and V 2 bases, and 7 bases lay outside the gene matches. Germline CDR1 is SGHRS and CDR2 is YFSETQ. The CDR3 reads CASSLTSGRRGETQYF. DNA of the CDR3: TGCGCCAGCAGCTTAACTAGCGGGAGGCGTGGGGAGACCCAGTACTTC.

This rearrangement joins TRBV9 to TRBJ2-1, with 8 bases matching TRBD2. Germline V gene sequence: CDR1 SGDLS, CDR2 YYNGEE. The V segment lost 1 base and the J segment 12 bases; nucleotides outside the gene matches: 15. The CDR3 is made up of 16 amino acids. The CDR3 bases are TGTGCCAGCAGCGTACCAGCAGCGGGAGTCCCCGGTGGGCAGTTCTTC. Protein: CASSVPAAGVPGGQFF.

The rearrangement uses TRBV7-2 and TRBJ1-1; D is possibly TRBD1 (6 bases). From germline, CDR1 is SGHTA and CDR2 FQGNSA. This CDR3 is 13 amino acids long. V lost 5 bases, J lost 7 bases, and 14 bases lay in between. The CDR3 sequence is CASSQDRSVEAFF. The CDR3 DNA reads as TGTGCCAGCAGCCAAGACAGGTCAGTTGAAGCTTTCTTT.

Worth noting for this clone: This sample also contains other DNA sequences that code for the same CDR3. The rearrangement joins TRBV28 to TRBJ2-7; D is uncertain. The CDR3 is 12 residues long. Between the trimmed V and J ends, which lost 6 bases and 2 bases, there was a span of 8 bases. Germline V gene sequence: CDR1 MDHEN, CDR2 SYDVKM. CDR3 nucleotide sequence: TGTGCCAGCAGCCCTGGGACCTACGAGCAGTACTTC. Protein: CASSPGTYEQYF.

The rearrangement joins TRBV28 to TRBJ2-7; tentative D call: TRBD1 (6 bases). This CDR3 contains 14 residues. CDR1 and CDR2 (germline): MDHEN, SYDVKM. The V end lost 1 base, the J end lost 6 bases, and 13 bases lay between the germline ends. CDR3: CASSLLGARSEQYF. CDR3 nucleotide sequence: TGTGCCAGCAGTTTATTGGGGGCGCGAAGCGAGCAGTACTTC.

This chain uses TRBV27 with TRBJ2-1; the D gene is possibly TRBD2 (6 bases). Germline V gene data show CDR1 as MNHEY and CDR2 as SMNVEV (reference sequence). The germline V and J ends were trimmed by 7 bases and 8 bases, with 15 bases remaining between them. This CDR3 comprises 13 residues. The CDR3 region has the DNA TGTGCCAGCACGGCGATGGGCGGGGATGAGCAGTTCTTC. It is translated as CASTAMGGDEQFF.

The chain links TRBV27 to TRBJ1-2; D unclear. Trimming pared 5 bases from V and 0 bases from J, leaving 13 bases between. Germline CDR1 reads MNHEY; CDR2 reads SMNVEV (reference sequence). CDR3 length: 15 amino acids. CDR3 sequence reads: CASSQSLGANYGYTF. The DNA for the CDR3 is TGTGCCAGCAGTCAATCACTTGGGGCTAACTATGGCTACACCTTC.

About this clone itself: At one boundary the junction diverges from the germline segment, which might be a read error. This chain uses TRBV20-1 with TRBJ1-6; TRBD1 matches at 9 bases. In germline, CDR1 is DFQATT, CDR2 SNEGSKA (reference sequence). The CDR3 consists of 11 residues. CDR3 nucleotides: TGCAGTGCTAGAGGGGACAGGGCGCATGACTTT. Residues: CSARGDRAHDF.